This entry lists 17 T cell receptor beta chains sequenced from one sample in a study of cytomegalovirus exposure and HLA in healthy donors. In the PCR, 60 Vbeta and 13 Jbeta primers were used. Data came from immunoSEQ multiplex PCR; TCRdb stores just in-frame clones and leaves some out. The table records about 100,000 clones, around 74% of them present only once. Sequencing input: PBMCs. Receptors originate from a man aged 35-49 years in good health and CMV-seropositive.

This chain connects TRBV6-1 to TRBJ1-5; 10 nucleotides match TRBD1. V was pared by 5 bases and J by 6 bases, with 4 bases of the junction left unmatched. The CDR3 has 14 residues. Germline V gene sequence: CDR1 MNHNS, CDR2 SASEGT. The CDR3 sequence: CASSSGQGFQPQHF. The CDR3 nucleotides read TGTGCCAGCAGTTCGGGACAGGGGTTTCAGCCCCAGCATTTT.

This clone was observed once. The chain employs TRBV7-8 and TRBJ1-2; possibly TRBD1 for D (6 bases). CDR1 is SGHVS, CDR2 FQNEAQ, per germline. This CDR3 comprises 15 residues. V was trimmed by 4 bases and J by 6 bases, leaving 18 bases between them. CDR3 in amino acids: CASSSHSGGRDGYTF. CDR3 coding DNA: TGTGCCAGCAGCTCGCATTCCGGGGGGCGGGATGGCTACACCTTC. The complete variable domain, with remaining parts taken from reference TRBV7-8 and TRBJ1-2, reads GAGVSQSPRYKVAKRGQDVALRCDPISGHVSLFWYQQALGQGPEFLTYFQNEAQLDKSGLPSDRFFAERPEGSVSTLKIQRTQQEDSAVYLCASSSHSGGRDGYTFGSGTRLTVV.

J is TRBJ1-1 and V is TRBV5-6, with a possible D match to TRBD1 (6 bases). Trimming stripped 3 bases from V and 1 base from J, with 13 bases between. CDR1 and CDR2 from the germline V gene are SGHDT and YYEEEE. The length of the CDR3 is 15 residues. The CDR3: CASSWPGHSNTEAFF. The DNA of the CDR3 is TGTGCCAGCAGCTGGCCGGGACACTCGAACACTGAAGCTTTCTTT.

The CDR3 nucleotides are TGTGCCAGCACCGACAGTCTCTATGGCTACACCTTC. Translated: CASTDSLYGYTF. The chain joins TRBV5-6 to TRBJ1-2; D might be TRBD1 (5 bases). CDR1 and CDR2 from the germline V gene are SGHDT and YYEEEE. With 6 bases removed from V and 4 bases from J, the gap between germline ends came to 10 bases. This CDR3 is built from 12 residues.

This clone has more than one count but fewer than ten. V and J are TRBV25-1 and TRBJ2-1; D is unclear. The CDR3 extends over 17 amino acids. Trimming took 1 base from V and 2 from J, leaving 15 bases between them. Per germline, CDR1 MGHDK and CDR2 SYGVNS. The CDR3 DNA reads as TGTGCCAGCAGTGAATTAGATCTGGGTAGCACCTACAATGAGCAGTTCTTC. As protein: CASSELDLGSTYNEQFF.

The rearrangement joins TRBV4-3 to TRBJ2-1, with 8 bases lining up with TRBD2. The CDR3 runs to 16 residues. Germline CDR1 reads LGHNA; CDR2 reads YSLEER. After removal of 1 base from V and 2 bases from J, the junction contained 4 bases not matched to a gene. Here the CDR3 reads CASSQGLAYPYNEQFF. In DNA, the CDR3 is TGCGCCAGCAGCCAAGGACTAGCGTATCCCTACAATGAGCAGTTCTTC.

The rearrangement joins TRBV11-2 to TRBJ2-7, with 7 bases lining up with TRBD2. The CDR3 runs to 17 residues. Trimming took 0 bases from V and 4 from J; bases not matched to a gene: 12. Germline V lookup: CDR1 SGHAT, CDR2 FQNNGV. The CDR3 loop is CASSLEPLGGLTYEQYF. The CDR3 coding sequence is TGTGCCAGCAGCTTAGAACCCCTGGGAGGGCTGACGTACGAGCAGTACTTC.

The V gene is TRBV11-2, the J gene TRBJ2-1, with D maybe TRBD1 (6 bases). The CDR3 is 12 residues long. Per germline, CDR1 SGHAT and CDR2 FQNNGV. V lost 3 bases, J lost 9 bases, and 9 bases lay in between. The CDR3 is CASSLGAGEQFF. In DNA, the CDR3 is TGTGCCAGCAGCTTGGGGGCCGGTGAGCAGTTCTTC.

CDR3 sequence reads: CASSPRVGTEAFF. CDR3 DNA sequence: TGTGCCAGCAGCCCTCGGGTGGGCACTGAAGCTTTCTTT. The rearrangement links TRBV27 to TRBJ1-1; D unresolved. Germline-derived CDR1 and CDR2 are MNHEY and SMNVEV (reference sequence). The CDR3 sequence is 13 residues long. V lost 6 bases and J 4 bases, leaving 12 bases between the germline ends.

The J gene is TRBJ1-4, the V gene TRBV10-3, with 9 bases that match TRBD1. There are 16 residues in the CDR3. The germline V gene has CDR1 ENHRY and CDR2 SYGVKD. V dropped 6 bases and J dropped 0; count of bases not matched to a gene: 5. The CDR3 nucleotides read TGTGCCATCAGCGCGGGACAGGGAACAACTAATGAAAAACTGTTTTTT. It yields the protein CAISAGQGTTNEKLFF.

The genes are TRBV7-8 and TRBJ1-3, with D unclear. Trimming stripped 3 bases from V and 1 base from J, with 10 bases between. Per germline, CDR1 SGHVS and CDR2 FQNEAQ. The CDR3 is made up of 15 amino acids. CDR3: CASSFPPGSGNTIYF. The DNA for the CDR3 is TGTGCCAGCAGCTTCCCTCCGGGGTCTGGAAACACCATATATTTT.

The CDR3 nucleotides read TGTGCCAGCAGCGTAGACAGGGGCGGCACTGAAGCTTTCTTT. This translates into CASSVDRGGTEAFF. V is TRBV9 and J is TRBJ1-1; 7 bases map to TRBD1. From germline, CDR1 is SGDLS and CDR2 YYNGEE. This CDR3 is built from 14 residues. V was pared by 0 bases and J by 4 bases, with 3 bases of the junction left unmatched. The full variable domain, rest sourced from reference TRBV9 and TRBJ1-1, is DSGVTQTPKHLITATGQRVTLRCSPRSGDLSVYWYQQSLDQGLQFLIQYYNGEERAKGNILERFSAQQFPDLHSELNLSSLELGDSALYFCASSVDRGGTEAFFGQGTRLTVV.

The chain is built from TRBV5-8 and TRBJ2-3, with TRBD1 identical over 12 bases. CDR3 length: 15 amino acids. Germline values: CDR1 SGHTS, CDR2 YDEGEE. The V gene end was trimmed by 7 bases and the J gene end by 8 bases; junction bases not matched to a gene: 11. The CDR3 nucleotides read TGTGCCAGCTCCGCGGGGGACAGGGGGCGATTTACGCAGTATTTT. It yields the protein CASSAGDRGRFTQYF.

This clone was found once. The chain joins TRBV5-1 to TRBJ2-2; D gene ambiguous. CDR1 and CDR2 (germline): SGHRS, YFSETQ. Trimming pared 1 base from V and 2 bases from J, leaving 9 bases between. The CDR3 has 15 amino acids. The CDR3, as DNA: TGCGCCAGCAGCTTGAATCCCCAAAACACCGGGGAGCTGTTTTTT. Encoded protein: CASSLNPQNTGELFF. The full variable domain, its missing parts supplied by reference TRBV5-1 and TRBJ2-2, is KAGVTQTPRYLIKTRGQQVTLSCSPISGHRSVSWYQQTPGQGLQFLFEYFSETQRNKGNFPGRFSGRQFSNSRSEMNVSTLELGDSALYLCASSLNPQNTGELFFGEGSRLTVL.

J is TRBJ2-1 and V is TRBV5-4; a possible D gene is TRBD2 (6 bases). Deletions cut 0 bases from V and 2 bases from J, with 9 bases between. Germline V gene sequence: CDR1 SGHNT, CDR2 YYREEE (reference sequence). The CDR3 consists of 15 residues. CDR3 nucleotides: TGTGCCAGCAGCTTGGATAGCGGACCCTACAATGAGCAGTTCTTC. It translates to CASSLDSGPYNEQFF.

This clone was recorded a few times. The chain carries TRBV4-1 and TRBJ2-7; 7 bases match TRBD1. The CDR3 runs 16 residues. V was pared by 0 bases and J by 2 bases, with 7 bases of the junction left unmatched. In germline, CDR1 is MGHRA, CDR2 YSYEKL. The CDR3: CASSQDPGGQTYEQYF. The DNA for the CDR3 is TGCGCCAGCAGCCAAGATCCTGGGGGACAGACCTACGAGCAGTACTTC.

The chain carries TRBV6-5 and TRBJ2-3, with 7 bases matching TRBD1. V lost 4 bases and J lost 1; bases outside the gene matches: 8. The CDR3 length is 16 residues. Germline CDR1 reads MNHEY; CDR2 reads SVGAGI. CDR3 in amino acids: CASSSIRQGGTDTQYF. The CDR3 DNA reads TGTGCCAGCAGTTCCATTAGACAGGGTGGCACAGATACGCAGTATTTT.